The T cell receptor beta chain under discussion was sequenced for a study of tumor-infiltrating lymphocytes in primary liver carcinoma (TCRdb year 2017). About the study as a whole: Of the five patients, three men and two women aged 30 to 69 years, four had hepatocellular carcinoma and one had combined HCC and intrahepatic cholangiocarcinoma. The tumors of the five patients were staged as T1-T3 N0M0, with maximum diameters ranging from about 4.2 to 11 cm. Each sample produced about 3.65 to 7.13 million productive TCRbeta reads, and read depth showed no significant difference between tissue types. TCRbeta repertoire sequencing, expression microarrays and whole-exome sequencing were combined in the study across five regions of each liver tumor, with adjacent normal tissue and blood also included. A total of some 35 specimens from 5 patients went through TCRbeta repertoire sequencing, namely 25 tumor regions, 5 adjacent noncancerous liver tissues and 5 peripheral blood samples. Agilent mRNA microarray profiling was performed on the 25 tumor region samples to relate TCRbeta repertoire diversity to the local molecular phenotype. Reproducibility between technical replicate repertoires was high, with correlation coefficients above 0.98 and mean shared-clone rates roughly 0.86.

TCRbeta-specific cDNA was reverse-transcribed from approximately 460 ng total RNA using a constant-region primer and ProtoScript II reverse transcriptase. TCRbeta libraries were built with three nested multiplex PCR rounds, a slightly modified ARM-PCR procedure. Each of the first two PCR rounds ran for approximately 10 cycles using multiplex TRBV1-TRBV30 forward primers together with a Cbeta reverse primer. Sample barcodes and Illumina adapters were attached in a final 25-cycle PCR using Deep VentR polymerase. Before sequencing, amplicons between 200 and 500 bp were purified from gel using a QIAquick gel extraction kit. The TCRbeta amplicons were sequenced with 250-bp paired-end reads on an Illumina HiSeq 2500. The original methods were these. To recover full CDR3 sequences, reads were quality-trimmed using Trimmomatic v0.33 and paired reads were then merged using FLASH v1.2.11. MiGEC v1.2.1b assigned V, D and J germline segments to the rearranged TCRbeta sequences. Clonotype statistics, along with Shannon-Wiener diversity indices, were calculated using VDJtools v1.0.0. Except for diversity analysis, only the 250 most abundant clonotypes of each sample were used in subsequent analyses to reduce sampling bias. The public reads were run again by TCRdb, first through fastp at Q25 and then through MiXCR, and only productive beta chains were kept. Identical CDR3 proteins give one entry, which carries the most common genes and DNA. The V and J calls and clone size come from TCRdb's table, not from the authors' own analysis. The sample includes more than 40,000 distinct CDR3 sequences, with over 65% observed a single time. The top ten clones comprise less than 35% of the sample.

In the case of this clonotype: The clone's antigen remains unknown. A read error may produce the germline difference seen at one junction end.

From a lookup of the germline V gene, CDR1 and CDR2 are SGHAT and FQNNGV. The CDR3 covers 15 residues, taking in both the cysteine and the phenylalanine. The kept DNA is CDR3 alone, 45 bases in frame from the first base. Total RNA and DNA were co-extracted from approximately 20-30 mg of bulk tissue with the AllPrep DNA/RNA mini kit, without cell sorting. Surgical resection was performed in China between 2015 and early 2016 on five or six patients with histopathologically diagnosed primary liver carcinoma. At the time of sampling, the patients had chronic HBV infection and had not received any treatment. Each tumor was sampled at five spatially separated regions: the tumor centre plus the superior, inferior, left-lateral and right-lateral poles. Histology showed that every tumor sample contained more than 80% viable tumor cells. Each fresh piece of tumor and adjacent tissue was cut in two, with one half stored in RNAlater at -80 degrees C and the other half sent for histology.

Points the paper makes about the study in general: Only roughly 8-25% of top clones appeared in all five regions of a tumor, which suggests that tumor-infiltrating T cells are spatially heterogeneous. Comparison of CD4+ and CD8+ T cell repertoires was precluded by the use of bulk unsorted samples. Only the TCR beta chain was sequenced, which likely underestimates true repertoire diversity because unpaired alpha chains were not captured. Repertoire overlap was found to be higher between tumor regions (mean around 35%) than between tumor-adjacent (approximately 17%) or tumor-blood (around 14%) pairs, consistent with antigen-driven expansion. With just a handful of patients in the study, the authors point out that the findings should be validated in a larger study. Compared with blood, tumors had a significantly larger share of the repertoire taken up by the top 250 clones (p = 0.039).

The origin of this receptor is a middle-aged man with primary liver carcinoma and hepatitis B virus infection. The sequenced sample was liver tumor tissue from sampling region 5. The sample's cell subset or site label is to be understood as: tumor region T5, tumor centre. The chain employs TRBV11-2 and TRBJ2-2; the D gene is possibly TRBD1 or TRBD2, each agreeing over 5 bases. The DNA is TGTGCCAGCGGCTTAGTCGGACGGGGCACCATGGAGCTGTTTTTT. Its translation is CASGLVGRGTMELFF.